The 9 T cell receptor beta chains below all came from one sample that was sequenced in a study of technical replicates of blood from a handful of donors. Clones were sequenced by immunoSEQ multiplex PCR, and TCRdb holds only the in-frame ones, with some missing. The sample has 80,000 to 100,000 clones; about 96% are singletons. Sequenced sample: T cells isolated from PBMCs. The receptors originated from a human donor in good health.

The chain uses TRBV19 and TRBJ2-7, with D perhaps matching TRBD1 (5 bases). V lost 5 bases and J 0 bases, leaving 8 bases between the germline ends. This CDR3 region has 13 residues. Germline CDR1 is LNHDA and CDR2 is SQIVND (reference sequence). The CDR3 nucleotides read TGTGCCAGTAGTTTGGACAACTCCTACGAGCAGTACTTC. Its protein product is CASSLDNSYEQYF.

The sample holds a few counts of this clone. This chain links TRBV11-3 with TRBJ1-1; 8 positions agree with TRBD1. The J segment lost 2 bases and the V segment lost 5 bases, leaving 4 bases of the junction unmatched. The CDR3 has 14 amino acids. Germline values: CDR1 SGHNT, CDR2 YENEEA. The DNA for the CDR3 is TGTGCCAGCAGCACGACAGGGGTCAACACTGAAGCTTTCTTT. Its protein product is CASSTTGVNTEAFF. The full variable domain, completed using reference TRBV11-3 and TRBJ1-1, is EAGVVQSPRYKIIEKKQPVAFWCNPISGHNTLYWYLQNLGQGPELLIRYENEEAVDDSQLPKDRFSAERLKGVDSTLKIQPAELGDSAVYLCASSTTGVNTEAFFGQGTRLTVV.

The chain employs TRBV28 and TRBJ2-2, with 7 bases lining up with TRBD1. V lost 5 bases to trimming and J lost 1 base; unmatched junction nucleotides: 13. CDR1 and CDR2 from the germline V gene are MDHEN and SYDVKM. The CDR3 is 18 amino acids. CDR3 protein: CASSPDGMGQRNTGELFF. Here the CDR3 DNA reads TGTGCCAGCAGTCCAGACGGCATGGGACAGCGGAACACCGGGGAGCTGTTTTTT.

The V and J genes are TRBV2 and TRBJ1-4, with 10 bases fitting TRBD1. Unmatched junction bases numbered 2, after V lost 4 bases and J lost 0 bases. Germline V CDR1 and CDR2: SNHLY, FYNNEI. The length of the CDR3 is 16 residues. The CDR3 is CASSAGTGATNEKLFF. The CDR3 DNA follows: TGTGCCAGCAGTGCCGGGACAGGGGCAACTAATGAAAAACTGTTTTTT.

The genes are TRBV7-8 and TRBJ2-2; TRBD2 matches 7 bases. The ends lost 8 bases at V and 1 base at J; junction bases unmatched: 4. Germline-derived CDR1 and CDR2 are SGHVS and FQNEAQ. The CDR3 has 14 amino acids. This CDR3 reads CASQAGENTGELFF. DNA for the CDR3: TGTGCCAGCCAGGCGGGGGAGAACACCGGGGAGCTGTTTTTT.

The DNA for the CDR3 is TGTGCCAGCAGCGTAGGAGGAGATCAAGAGACCCAGTACTTC. Translated, it gives CASSVGGDQETQYF. This rearrangement joins TRBV9 to TRBJ2-5; D unclear. The CDR3 loop spans 14 amino acids. Between the trimmed V and J ends, which lost 0 bases and 2 bases, there was a span of 8 bases. Germline values: CDR1 SGDLS, CDR2 YYNGEE.

The chain recombines TRBV28 with TRBJ2-7, with 7 bases matching TRBD2. CDR1 MDHEN and CDR2 SYDVKM come from the germline V gene. J lost 0 bases, V lost 6 bases, and 11 bases had no gene match. The CDR3 is 16 residues long. CDR3 sequence reads: CASSWGGRQSSYEQYF. The CDR3 coding sequence is TGTGCCAGCAGCTGGGGGGGACGGCAAAGCTCCTACGAGCAGTACTTC. Full variable domain (rest looked up from reference TRBV28 and TRBJ2-7): DVKVTQSSRYLVKRTGEKVFLECVQDMDHENMFWYRQDPGLGLRLIYFSYDVKMKEKGDIPEGYSVSREKKERFSLILESASTNQTSMYLCASSWGGRQSSYEQYFGPGTRLTVT.

The genes are TRBV28 and TRBJ2-3, with 10 nucleotides matching TRBD2. Germline V gives CDR1 MDHEN, CDR2 SYDVKM. The junction had 28 bases not matched to a gene; V was cut back by 6 bases and J by 1 base. This CDR3 region has 23 residues. The CDR3 protein is CASSTTRAWGLAGERFGTDTQYF. CDR3 DNA sequence: TGTGCCAGCAGCACTACCAGGGCATGGGGCCTAGCGGGAGAAAGGTTCGGCACAGATACGCAGTATTTT.

This clone was seen more than once but under ten times. The chain employs TRBV19 and TRBJ1-2, with 7 bases fitting TRBD1. Germline trimming cut 6 bases from V and 6 bases from J; bases unmatched to any gene: 10. Germline loops: CDR1 LNHDA, CDR2 SQIVND (reference sequence). The CDR3 extends over 14 amino acids. The CDR3 nucleotides read TGTGCCAGTAGACCATACCGGGACAGCGATGGCTACACCTTC. Translating it yields CASRPYRDSDGYTF.